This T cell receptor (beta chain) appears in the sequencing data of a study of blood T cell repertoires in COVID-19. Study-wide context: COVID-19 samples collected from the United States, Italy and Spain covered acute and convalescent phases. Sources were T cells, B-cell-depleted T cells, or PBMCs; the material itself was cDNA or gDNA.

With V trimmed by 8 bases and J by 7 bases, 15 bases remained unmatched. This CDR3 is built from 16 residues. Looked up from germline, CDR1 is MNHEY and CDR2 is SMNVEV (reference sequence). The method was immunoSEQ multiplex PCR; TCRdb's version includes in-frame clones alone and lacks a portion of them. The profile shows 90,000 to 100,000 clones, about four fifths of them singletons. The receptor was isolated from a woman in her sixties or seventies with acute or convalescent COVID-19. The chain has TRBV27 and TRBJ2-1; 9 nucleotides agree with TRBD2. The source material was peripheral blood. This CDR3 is CASRRGGQTIGNEQFF. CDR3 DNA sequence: TGTGCCAGCCGGCGGGGGGGACAGACAATTGGGAATGAGCAGTTCTTC.